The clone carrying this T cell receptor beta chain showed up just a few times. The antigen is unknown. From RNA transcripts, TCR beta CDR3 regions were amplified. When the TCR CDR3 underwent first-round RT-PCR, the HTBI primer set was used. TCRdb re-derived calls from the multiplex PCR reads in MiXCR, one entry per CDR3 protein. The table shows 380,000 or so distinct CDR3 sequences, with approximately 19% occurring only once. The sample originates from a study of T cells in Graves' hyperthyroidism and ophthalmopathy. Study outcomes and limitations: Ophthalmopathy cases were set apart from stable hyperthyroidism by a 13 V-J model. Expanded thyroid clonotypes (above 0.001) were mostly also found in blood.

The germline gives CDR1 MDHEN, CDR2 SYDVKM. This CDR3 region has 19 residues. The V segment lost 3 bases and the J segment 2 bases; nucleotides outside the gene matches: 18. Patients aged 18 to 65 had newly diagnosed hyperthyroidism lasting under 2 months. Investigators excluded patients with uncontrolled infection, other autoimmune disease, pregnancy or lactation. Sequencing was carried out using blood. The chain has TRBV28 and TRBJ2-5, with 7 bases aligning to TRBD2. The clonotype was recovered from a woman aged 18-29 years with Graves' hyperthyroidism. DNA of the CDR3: TGTGCCAGCAGTTTTCTTTTCCAGCGGGGCCTCTGGGGGCAAGAGACCCAGTACTTC. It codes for CASSFLFQRGLWGQETQYF. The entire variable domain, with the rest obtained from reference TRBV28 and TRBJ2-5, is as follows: DVKVTQSSRYLVKRTGEKVFLECVQDMDHENMFWYRQDPGLGLRLIYFSYDVKMKEKGDIPEGYSVSREKKERFSLILESASTNQTSMYLCASSFLFQRGLWGQETQYFGPGTRLLVL.